This record looks at one TCR beta chain sequence and its context. Its target is not known. The data are from a study of CD8+ T cells in alopecia areata. Study context: Treated individuals took tofacitinib by mouth, 5 to 10 mg twice daily. Tofacitinib treatment spanned 6 to 18 months, with 6 months off drug afterward.

Stated treatment: oral pan-JAK inhibitor, 5-10 mg twice daily. Study-level results: Compared with normal scalp, lesional scalp had higher clonality and more expanded CD8+ clones. Scalp clonality and expanded CD8+ clones among the top 100 showed significant decreases with tofacitinib.

Germline values: CDR1 MGHRA, CDR2 YSYEKL. V was clipped by 4 bases and J by 4 bases; unmatched bases: 9. The CDR3 runs to 15 residues. Investigators isolated RNA and reverse transcribed it into cDNA to act as the sequencing template. Generated by immunoSEQ multiplex PCR, the TCRdb table keeps only in-frame clones and is missing some. Here the sample spans about 220,000 clones, more than 45% being singletons. This chain joins TRBV4-1 and TRBJ1-2; 7 nucleotides line up with TRBD1. This receptor was taken from a human donor with alopecia areata. Here the sequenced sample was CD4+ T cells sorted from blood, taken at week 4, from a patient treated with tofacitinib. CDR3 nucleotides: TGCGCCAGCAGCCGAAACCGGGACAGCTCCTATGGCTACACCTTC. Translated, it gives CASSRNRDSSYGYTF.